This TCR beta chain is from a study of cytomegalovirus exposure and HLA in healthy donors. Overall study results and limits: Only CMV serostatus was available as immune exposure information. Donors were assumed by presence/absence analyses to have roughly uniform sequencing depth.

PCR primers comprised 60 Vbeta and 13 Jbeta primers. The repertoire was sequenced with immunoSEQ multiplex PCR; TCRdb's copy has only in-frame clones and lacks some. The sample gives 150,000 to 200,000 clones, roughly 80% of which show up once; just under 5% is in the top ten. As for this clone: Its antigen is still unknown.

The sequence derives from a male donor in good health and CMV-seronegative. Sequencing used PBMCs.

The CDR3 protein is CASSFSPSADTGELFF. In DNA, the CDR3 is TGTGCCAGCAGCTTCTCACCTAGCGCCGACACCGGGGAGCTGTTTTTT. V and J are TRBV7-3 and TRBJ2-2; weak D call: TRBD2 (6 bases). The CDR3 spans 16 residues. Germline lookup yields CDR1 SGHTA and CDR2 FQGTGA. The V and J ends lost 3 bases and 3 bases respectively, with 14 bases between them.